These 26 T cell receptor beta chains were sequenced from one sample in a study of blood T cell repertoires in COVID-19. Measured with immunoSEQ multiplex PCR; TCRdb has only the in-frame clones, and not every one. This sample has some 30,000 clones; 75% to 85% occur once, and the top ten carry about 25%. Sequenced sample: peripheral blood. The receptors were sampled from a man aged 70-80 years with active COVID-19.

J is TRBJ1-3 and V is TRBV4-1, with D unclear. V was trimmed by 4 bases and J by 3 bases, leaving 10 bases between them. The CDR3 length is 14 residues. Germline V CDR1 and CDR2: MGHRA, YSYEKL. The CDR3 protein is CASSPASFGNTIYF. CDR3 coding DNA: TGCGCCAGCAGCCCCGCCAGTTTTGGAAACACCATATATTTT.

This clone was counted a few times. The gene calls are TRBV4-1 and TRBJ1-1; D call uncertain. The CDR3 is 13 amino acids. V gave up 4 bases and J gave up 0 bases, with 6 bases separating them. Germline V CDR1 and CDR2: MGHRA, YSYEKL. Written as DNA, the CDR3 is TGCGCCAGCAGCCGCCAGATGAACACTGAAGCTTTCTTT. Translating gives CASSRQMNTEAFF.

The rearrangement uses TRBV14 and TRBJ2-1, with D tentatively TRBD1 (6 bases). This CDR3 is built from 15 residues. Between the trimmed V and J ends, which lost 6 bases and 4 bases, there was a span of 16 bases. CDR1 is SGHDN and CDR2 is FVKESK in the germline V gene. The CDR3 region has the DNA TGTGCCAGCAGACGTAGGGACAACCATTACAATGAGCAGTTCTTC. Amino acids: CASRRRDNHYNEQFF.

The chain employs TRBV2 and TRBJ1-3; 7 bases match TRBD1. From germline, CDR1 is SNHLY and CDR2 FYNNEI. V dropped 3 bases and J dropped 3; count of bases not matched to a gene: 5. The length of the CDR3 is 15 residues. The CDR3 sequence: CASSDRGGDGNTIYF. The CDR3 coding sequence is TGTGCCAGCAGTGATCGAGGGGGCGATGGAAACACCATATATTTT. Supplemented by reference TRBV2 and TRBJ1-3, the full variable domain reads EPEVTQTPSHQVTQMGQEVILRCVPISNHLYFYWYRQILGQKVEFLVSFYNNEISEKSEIFDDQFSVERPDGSNFTLKIRSTKLEDSAMYFCASSDRGGDGNTIYFGEGSWLTVV.

This clone was detected a few times. The chain combines TRBV5-1 with TRBJ2-2; D gene uncertain. Between the trimmed V and J ends, which lost 0 bases and 1 base, there was a span of 4 bases. Germline loops: CDR1 SGHRS, CDR2 YFSETQ. This CDR3 comprises 14 residues. CDR3 region: CASSLGQNTGELFF. CDR3 DNA: TGCGCCAGCAGCTTGGGGCAGAACACCGGGGAGCTGTTTTTT.

The rearrangement uses TRBV7-9 and TRBJ2-4; possible D gene TRBD2, 7 bases. Germline V gives CDR1 SEHNR, CDR2 FQNEAQ (reference sequence). V lost 5 bases and J 1 base, leaving 15 bases between the germline ends. There are 16 residues in the CDR3. In DNA form, the CDR3 reads TGTGCCAGCAGCCAAGGGGGGGTGGTGGCCAAAAACATTCAGTACTTC. Protein product: CASSQGGVVAKNIQYF.

The chain uses TRBV7-9 and TRBJ2-7, with TRBD1 matching over 10 bases. The V gene end was trimmed by 5 bases and the J gene end by 2 bases; junction bases not matched to a gene: 9. CDR1 SEHNR and CDR2 FQNEAQ come from the germline V gene (reference sequence). The CDR3 runs to 16 residues. In DNA, the CDR3 is TGTGCCAGCAGCCACTACCGGGACAGGGGAACCTACGAGCAGTACTTC. Its translation: CASSHYRDRGTYEQYF.

This clone appeared once. The V gene is TRBV13, the J gene TRBJ2-6; D possibly corresponds to TRBD1 (7 bases). The ends were cut back, 5 bases at V and 0 bases at J, with 20 bases in the middle. The CDR3 extends over 19 amino acids. Germline V CDR1 and CDR2: PRHDT, FYEKMQ (reference sequence). The CDR3 DNA reads TGTGCCAGCAGCCCCCCTATGCAGGGGGGAGCCTCTGGGGCCAACGTCCTGACTTTC. As protein: CASSPPMQGGASGANVLTF. Variable domain in full (rest from reference TRBV13 and TRBJ2-6): AAGVIQSPRHLIKEKRETATLKCYPIPRHDTVYWYQQGPGQDPQFLISFYEKMQSDKGSIPDRFSAQQFSDYHSELNMSSLELGDSALYFCASSPPMQGGASGANVLTFGAGSRLTVL.

This sequence joins TRBV9 and TRBJ1-4; D not certain. V lost 2 bases to trimming and J lost 6 bases, with 8 bases between them. Germline CDR1 and CDR2: SGDLS and YYNGEE. This CDR3 has 13 residues. The CDR3 nucleotides are TGTGCCAGCAGCGTCGCCGGGGATGAAAAACTGTTTTTT. Protein: CASSVAGDEKLFF. The complete variable domain, with remaining parts taken from reference TRBV9 and TRBJ1-4, reads DSGVTQTPKHLITATGQRVTLRCSPRSGDLSVYWYQQSLDQGLQFLIQYYNGEERAKGNILERFSAQQFPDLHSELNLSSLELGDSALYFCASSVAGDEKLFFGSGTQLSVL.

As to this clone: At one boundary the junction diverges from the germline segment, which might be a read error. The CDR3 region is CASSRAGVSF. CDR3 DNA sequence: TGTGCCAGCAGTAGAGCCGGGGTTTCCTTC. The rearrangement links TRBV6-5 to TRBJ1-2, with D uncertain. CDR1 is MNHEY and CDR2 is SVGAGI in the germline V gene. The CDR3 runs 10 residues.

This clone was observed a few times. V and J are TRBV3-1 (or the pseudogene TRBV3-2) and TRBJ2-3; 8 bases map to TRBD2. CDR1 and CDR2 from the germline V gene are LGHDT and YNNKEL (reference sequence). The CDR3 is made up of 16 amino acids. Unmatched junction bases numbered 8, after V lost 4 bases and J lost 2 bases. CDR3 DNA sequence: TGTGCCAGCAGCCCCGGGGGGGTCGGGCTCACAGATACGCAGTATTTT. Encoded protein: CASSPGGVGLTDTQYF.

The rearrangement joins TRBV6-5 to TRBJ2-2; the match to TRBD1 covers 9 bases. The CDR3 totals 14 residues. CDR1 is MNHEY and CDR2 is SVGAGI in the germline V gene. Losses at the gene ends were 6 bases for V and 5 bases for J; bases not matched to a gene: 4. The CDR3 loop is CASSRDRATGELFF. The DNA for the CDR3 is TGTGCCAGCAGCCGGGACAGGGCAACCGGGGAGCTGTTTTTT.

The gene calls are TRBV18 and TRBJ2-2; 8 positions agree with TRBD2. The CDR3 sequence is 16 residues long. J lost 2 bases, V lost 5 bases, and 7 bases had no gene match. From germline, CDR1 is KGHSH and CDR2 LQKENI. CDR3 in amino acids: CASSGSGGSNTGELFF. DNA of the CDR3: TGTGCCAGCTCAGGAAGCGGGGGCAGCAACACCGGGGAGCTGTTTTTT.

The chain joins TRBV9 to TRBJ1-1; D gene ambiguous. In germline, CDR1 is SGDLS, CDR2 YYNGEE. The CDR3 sequence is 14 residues long. Trimming left V 0 bases short and J 8 bases short, with 14 bases between. DNA for the CDR3: TGTGCCAGCAGCGTAGGTGGAGGTTCGGGAGAAGCTTTCTTT. Protein sequence: CASSVGGGSGEAFF.

This rearrangement joins TRBV28 to TRBJ1-4, with 7 positions matching TRBD1. J lost 0 bases, V lost 3 bases, and 4 bases had no gene match. This CDR3 spans 16 amino acids. Germline-derived CDR1 and CDR2 are MDHEN and SYDVKM. CDR3 nucleotide sequence: TGTGCCAGCAGTTTGGGGACAGATACAACTAATGAAAAACTGTTTTTT. It specifies CASSLGTDTTNEKLFF.

This clone was observed a handful of times. The chain combines TRBV4-2 with TRBJ2-1, with 8 bases aligning to TRBD1. The CDR3 totals 15 residues. CDR1 and CDR2 from the germline V gene are LGHNA and YNFKEQ. The ends lost 1 base at V and 6 bases at J; junction bases unmatched: 5. The CDR3 reads CASSQGQGWGNEQFF. CDR3 bases: TGTGCCAGCAGCCAAGGACAGGGGTGGGGCAATGAGCAGTTCTTC.

This clone was recorded only once. V gene TRBV11-3 combines with J gene TRBJ1-1; no clear D gene. CDR1 SGHNT and CDR2 YENEEA come from the germline V gene. Trimming removed 2 bases from V and 1 base from J, with 5 bases in between. The CDR3 is 13 residues long. The CDR3 DNA follows: TGTGCCAGCAGCTTAATAGAGAACACTGAAGCTTTCTTT. Encoded protein: CASSLIENTEAFF.

The chain employs TRBV5-1 and TRBJ2-2; 12 bases are a match to TRBD2. The ends lost 0 bases at V and 6 bases at J; junction bases unmatched: 3. Germline CDR1 SGHRS, CDR2 YFSETQ. The CDR3 has 16 residues. The CDR3 nucleotides are TGCGCCAGCAGCTTGGCCCCTAGCGGGGGGGCCGGGGAGCTGTTTTTT. Its protein product is CASSLAPSGGAGELFF.

J is TRBJ2-6 and V is TRBV7-9; D unresolved. The CDR3 is made up of 15 amino acids. Germline V CDR1 and CDR2: SEHNR, FQNEAQ (reference sequence). Trimming cost V 2 bases and J 1 base, with 6 bases left between them. DNA for the CDR3: TGTGCCAGCAGCTTAACCGCGTCTGGGGCCAACGTCCTGACTTTC. Its protein is CASSLTASGANVLTF.

This CDR3 is CASSLQQGTETQYF. The CDR3 coding sequence is TGTGCCAGCTCACTTCAACAGGGGACGGAGACCCAGTACTTC. The genes are TRBV18 and TRBJ2-5; 7 bases are a match to TRBD1. CDR1 is KGHSH, CDR2 LQKENI, per germline. CDR3 length: 14 residues. V shed 4 bases, J shed 5 bases, and the junction held 7 bases outside the gene matches.

The genes are TRBV5-1 and TRBJ1-6; 8 positions match TRBD1. Germline CDR1 is SGHRS and CDR2 is YFSETQ. J was trimmed by 9 bases and V by 4 bases; bases with no gene match: 9. The CDR3 runs 15 residues. CDR3 bases: TGCGCCAGCAGCCTGGACAGGGCAGATGCTTCACCCCTCCACTTT. Amino acid sequence: CASSLDRADASPLHF.

This chain uses TRBV6-5 with TRBJ2-1; 13 bases agree with TRBD2. Germline CDR1 is MNHEY and CDR2 is SVGAGI. V lost 6 bases and J lost 6; bases outside the gene matches: 5. This CDR3 comprises 15 residues. In nucleotides, the CDR3 is TGTGCCAGCAGCCTGACTAGCGGGAGGACCAATGAGCAGTTCTTC. This codes for CASSLTSGRTNEQFF.

The V call is TRBV5-1, the J call TRBJ1-2, with a weak D call TRBD1 (6 bases). Between the trimmed V and J ends, which lost 4 bases and 2 bases, there was a span of 15 bases. This CDR3 comprises 15 residues. The germline V gene encodes CDR1 SGHRS and CDR2 YFSETQ. The CDR3 protein is CASSPEGGINYGYTF. The DNA of the CDR3 is TGCGCCAGCAGCCCGGAAGGGGGTATCAACTATGGCTACACCTTC. The full variable domain, completed using reference TRBV5-1 and TRBJ1-2, is KAGVTQTPRYLIKTRGQQVTLSCSPISGHRSVSWYQQTPGQGLQFLFEYFSETQRNKGNFPGRFSGRQFSNSRSEMNVSTLELGDSALYLCASSPEGGINYGYTFGSGTRLTVV.

The chain joins TRBV2 to TRBJ1-5, with 7 bases identical to TRBD1. The CDR3 contains 15 residues. Germline V gives CDR1 SNHLY, CDR2 FYNNEI. Losses at the gene ends were 6 bases for V and 1 base for J; bases not matched to a gene: 6. CDR3 sequence: CASRDRTGSNQPQHF. In nucleotides, the CDR3 is TGTGCCAGCAGAGACCGGACAGGAAGCAATCAGCCCCAGCATTTT.

The chain carries TRBV3-1 (or the pseudogene TRBV3-2) and TRBJ1-1; 10 bases map to TRBD1. The germline V gene has CDR1 LGHDT and CDR2 YNNKEL (reference sequence). The CDR3 is made up of 14 amino acids. V shed 5 bases and J 3 bases; nucleotides not matched to a gene: 3. This CDR3 is CASSFGTGDTEAFF. The CDR3 bases are TGTGCCAGCAGCTTCGGGACAGGGGACACTGAAGCTTTCTTT.

The J gene is TRBJ2-5, the V gene TRBV6-5; 11 bases line up with TRBD2. CDR1 is MNHEY, CDR2 SVGAGI, per germline. The CDR3 has 15 amino acids. With V trimmed by 8 bases and J by 6 bases, 11 bases remained unmatched. CDR3 region: CASSGTLAGEKTQYF. The CDR3 bases are TGTGCCAGCTCAGGCACACTAGCGGGAGAGAAGACCCAGTACTTC.